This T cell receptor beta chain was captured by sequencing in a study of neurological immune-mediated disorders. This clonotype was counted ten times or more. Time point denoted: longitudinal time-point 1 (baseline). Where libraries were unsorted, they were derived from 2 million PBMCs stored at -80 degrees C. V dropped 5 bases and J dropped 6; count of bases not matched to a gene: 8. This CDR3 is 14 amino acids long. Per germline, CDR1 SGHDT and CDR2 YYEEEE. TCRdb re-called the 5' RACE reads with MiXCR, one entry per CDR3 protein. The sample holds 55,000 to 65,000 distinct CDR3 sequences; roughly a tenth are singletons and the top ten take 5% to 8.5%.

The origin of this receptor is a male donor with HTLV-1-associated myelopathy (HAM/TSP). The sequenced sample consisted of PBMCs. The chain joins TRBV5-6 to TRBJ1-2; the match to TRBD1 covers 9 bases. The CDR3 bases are TGTGCCAGCAGTCGGGGACAGGGAGGCGATGGCTACACCTTC. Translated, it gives CASSRGQGGDGYTF.